These T cell receptor beta chains were read from a single sample in a study of blood T cell repertoires in COVID-19. Some clones are missing from TCRdb's copy, which holds only in-frame ones; the method was immunoSEQ multiplex PCR. The table lists hundreds of thousands of clones, about 90% of them singletons. The sequencing sample was made of peripheral blood. These receptors were obtained from a woman in her 70s with COVID-19, enrolled during active disease. Each CDR3 is given with its conserved first and last residue.

TRBV4-1	TRBJ1-2	CASSQDAGQGNYGYTF
TRBV5-4	TRBJ2-7	CASSVTGVGEQYF
TRBV5-1	TRBJ2-3	CASSSTGGSDTQYF
TRBV10-2	TRBJ2-3	CASSGVGGGYKTDTQYF
TRBV7-2	TRBJ1-1	CASSSEALKNTEAFF
TRBV2	TRBJ2-3	CASSGGESDTQYF
TRBV6-6	TRBJ1-1	CASSYSAGGEAFF
TRBV5-1	TRBJ2-2	CASGSGQGSPGELFF
TRBV18	TRBJ2-5	CATHRGPTYQETQYF
TRBV2	TRBJ2-7	CASSRGFSGGEYEQYF
TRBV5-1	TRBJ2-7	CASSLSESGYEQYF
TRBV2	TRBJ2-3	CASPQGKQTDTQYF
TRBV7-8	TRBJ1-1	CATSFVRGTEAFF
TRBV15	TRBJ2-3	CATSSAQIGGASTDTQYF
TRBV6-4	TRBJ1-1	CASSVQEDTEAFF
TRBV4-2	TRBJ1-2	CASSHVGGQGARYTF
TRBV7-2	TRBJ1-5	CASSSDRGSNQPQHF
TRBV5-1	TRBJ1-6	CASSLQGQGRSPLHF
TRBV11-2	TRBJ2-1	CASRYGGGQGEQFF
TRBV7-8	TRBJ1-1	CASSLLGGTMNTEAFF
TRBV28	TRBJ2-3	CASSLPGTGFTDTQYF
TRBV6-2/TRBV6-3	TRBJ2-5	CASSASFNRGKETQYF
TRBV28	TRBJ2-5	CASSFESGEETQYF
TRBV19	TRBJ1-2	CASRDRGSGGYTF
TRBV2	TRBJ2-7	CASRQVSYEQYF
TRBV2	TRBJ1-2	CASSGGSGHSNYGYTF
TRBV9	TRBJ2-5	CASSVETSGGETQYF